Listed below are T cell receptor beta chains from one sample, sequenced in a study of blood T cell repertoires in COVID-19. This table comes from immunoSEQ multiplex PCR, and its TCRdb copy is limited to in-frame clones, with some not included. The sample has 150,000 to 180,000 clones, 78% seen once; the top ten hold under 2%. Sample: peripheral blood. The origin of the receptors is a man older than 75 with acute or convalescent COVID-19. Both conserved end residues are part of each CDR3. The D gene is left open where the match is weak. The size of a clone is reported for some rows only, either as once, few or many, or as a class for expanded clones.

v_gene: TRBV3-1/TRBV3-2
j_gene: TRBJ2-3
abundance: -
d_gene: TRBD2
CDR3aa: CASSQSGTRGWDTQYF
CDR3nt: TGTGCCAGCAGCCAATCTGGGACTAGGGGTTGGGATACGCAGTATTTT

v_gene: TRBV5-1
j_gene: TRBJ1-6
abundance: -
d_gene: TRBD1
CDR3aa: CASRMFVGQGDNSPLHF
CDR3nt: TGCGCCAGCAGGATGTTTGTAGGACAGGGCGATAATTCACCCCTCCACTTT

v_gene: TRBV5-1
j_gene: TRBJ1-1
abundance: -
d_gene: -
CDR3aa: CASSPGTPNTEAFF
CDR3nt: TGCGCCAGCAGCCCCGGGACACCGAACACTGAAGCTTTCTTT

v_gene: TRBV18
j_gene: TRBJ1-5
abundance: few
d_gene: -
CDR3aa: CASSPSPNSNQPQHF
CDR3nt: TGTGCCAGCTCACCAAGCCCTAATAGCAATCAGCCCCAGCATTTT

v_gene: TRBV6-5
j_gene: TRBJ2-2
abundance: -
d_gene: -
CDR3aa: CASGVGVNTGELFF
CDR3nt: TGTGCCAGCGGGGTAGGGGTGAACACCGGGGAGCTGTTTTTT

v_gene: TRBV7-8
j_gene: TRBJ1-5
abundance: -
d_gene: -
CDR3aa: CASSLGPPSNQPQHF
CDR3nt: TGTGCCAGCAGCTTAGGGCCACCTAGCAATCAGCCCCAGCATTTT

v_gene: TRBV27
j_gene: TRBJ1-6
abundance: -
d_gene: TRBD1
CDR3aa: CASSFQTGGFSPLHF
CDR3nt: TGTGCCAGCAGTTTCCAGACAGGGGGCTTCTCACCCCTCCACTTT

v_gene: TRBV10-3
j_gene: TRBJ1-2
abundance: -
d_gene: TRBD1
CDR3aa: CAISAGTGTSGYTF
CDR3nt: TGTGCCATCAGCGCCGGGACAGGGACAAGTGGCTACACCTTC

v_gene: TRBV6-1
j_gene: TRBJ1-2
abundance: few
d_gene: -
CDR3aa: CASSEEGRYGYTF
CDR3nt: TGTGCCAGCAGTGAGGAGGGACGCTATGGCTACACCTTC

v_gene: TRBV4-1
j_gene: TRBJ2-1
abundance: -
d_gene: TRBD1
CDR3aa: CASSQESAGTGGYEQFF
CDR3nt: TGCGCCAGCAGCCAAGAATCAGCCGGGACAGGGGGGTATGAGCAGTTCTTC

v_gene: TRBV5-4
j_gene: TRBJ2-7
abundance: -
d_gene: TRBD1
CDR3aa: CASSLGQGAYEQYF
CDR3nt: TGTGCCAGCAGCTTAGGACAGGGGGCCTACGAGCAGTACTTC

v_gene: TRBV27
j_gene: TRBJ1-2
abundance: -
d_gene: -
CDR3aa: CASRKEATNYGYTF
CDR3nt: TGTGCCAGCCGAAAGGAGGCCACTAACTATGGCTACACCTTC

v_gene: TRBV5-1
j_gene: TRBJ2-7
abundance: -
d_gene: -
CDR3aa: CASSLEGGWDEQYF
CDR3nt: TGCGCCAGCAGCTTGGAAGGGGGATGGGACGAGCAGTACTTC

v_gene: TRBV29-1
j_gene: TRBJ2-7
abundance: -
d_gene: TRBD1
CDR3aa: CSVPGQGNYEQYF
CDR3nt: TGCAGCGTTCCGGGACAGGGAAACTACGAGCAGTACTTC

v_gene: TRBV29-1
j_gene: TRBJ1-4
abundance: -
d_gene: TRBD1
CDR3aa: CSVEDPGQGHLLFF
CDR3nt: TGCAGCGTTGAAGACCCCGGACAGGGACATTTACTGTTTTTT

v_gene: TRBV6-5
j_gene: TRBJ1-2
abundance: -
d_gene: TRBD1
CDR3aa: CASSSSPGTGNYGYTF
CDR3nt: TGTGCCAGCAGTTCCAGTCCCGGGACAGGGAACTATGGCTACACCTTC

v_gene: TRBV2
j_gene: TRBJ2-7
abundance: -
d_gene: TRBD1
CDR3aa: CASSVDRGLDEQYF
CDR3nt: TGTGCCAGCAGCGTAGACAGGGGGCTCGACGAGCAGTACTTC

v_gene: TRBV7-9
j_gene: TRBJ1-1
abundance: -
d_gene: -
CDR3aa: CASSLESRQTFF
CDR3nt: TGTGCCAGCAGCTTAGAAAGTCGCCAGACTTTCTTT

v_gene: TRBV19
j_gene: TRBJ2-1
abundance: -
d_gene: -
CDR3aa: CASSIDSGWSYNEQFF
CDR3nt: TGTGCCAGTAGTATAGACTCAGGGTGGTCCTACAATGAGCAGTTCTTC

v_gene: TRBV2
j_gene: TRBJ2-2
abundance: -
d_gene: TRBD1
CDR3aa: CASSEDRVTGELFF
CDR3nt: TGTGCCAGCAGTGAGGACAGGGTCACCGGGGAGCTGTTTTTT

v_gene: TRBV30
j_gene: TRBJ1-2
abundance: -
d_gene: -
CDR3aa: CAWSVRGRGGYTF
CDR3nt: TGTGCCTGGAGTGTACGCGGGCGCGGTGGCTACACCTTC

v_gene: TRBV5-5
j_gene: TRBJ2-3
abundance: -
d_gene: -
CDR3aa: CASSLNQGRTDTQYF
CDR3nt: TGTGCCAGCAGCTTGAATCAGGGGAGAACAGATACGCAGTATTTT

v_gene: TRBV19
j_gene: TRBJ1-1
abundance: -
d_gene: TRBD1
CDR3aa: CASSISQGRGTEAFF
CDR3nt: TGTGCCAGTAGTATTTCACAGGGGCGCGGCACTGAAGCTTTCTTT

v_gene: TRBV4-1
j_gene: TRBJ1-1
abundance: -
d_gene: -
CDR3aa: CASSSPAVNTEAFF
CDR3nt: TGCGCCAGCAGCTCTCCCGCGGTGAACACTGAAGCTTTCTTT